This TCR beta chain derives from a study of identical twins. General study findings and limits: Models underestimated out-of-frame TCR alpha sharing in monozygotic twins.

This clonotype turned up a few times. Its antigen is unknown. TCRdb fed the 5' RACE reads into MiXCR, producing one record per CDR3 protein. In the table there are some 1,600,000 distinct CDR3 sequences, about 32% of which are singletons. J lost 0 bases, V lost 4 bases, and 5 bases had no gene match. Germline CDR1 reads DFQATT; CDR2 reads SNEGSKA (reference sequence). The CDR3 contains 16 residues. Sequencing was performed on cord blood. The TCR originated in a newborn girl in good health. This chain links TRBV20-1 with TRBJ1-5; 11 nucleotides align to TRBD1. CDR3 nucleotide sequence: TGCAGTGCTACCCGGGACAGGGGGTATAGCAATCAGCCCCAGCATTTT. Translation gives CSATRDRGYSNQPQHF.